Below are 27 T cell receptor beta chains sequenced from a single sample in a study of cytomegalovirus exposure and HLA in healthy donors. PCR was performed using 60 Vbeta and 13 Jbeta primers. Generated by immunoSEQ multiplex PCR, the TCRdb table keeps only in-frame clones and is missing some. The data contain 150,000 to 200,000 clones, nearly 80% of them singletons. Input material: PBMCs. Receptors were obtained from a female donor in good health and CMV-seronegative.

CDR3 in amino acids: CASRTLGFNNEQFF. DNA for the CDR3: TGTGCCAGCAGAACCCTAGGTTTCAACAATGAGCAGTTCTTC. The rearrangement uses TRBV27 and TRBJ2-1, with D unresolved. This CDR3 comprises 14 residues. CDR1 and CDR2 (germline): MNHEY, SMNVEV (reference sequence). With 6 bases removed from V and 5 bases from J, the gap between germline ends came to 14 bases.

The rearrangement links TRBV6-5 to TRBJ1-2; D unresolved. Germline assignment: CDR1 MNHEY and CDR2 SVGAGI. The CDR3 totals 14 residues. Trimming took 7 bases from V and 7 from J, leaving 19 bases between them. The CDR3 here is CASTVSVGRLGYTF. The CDR3 bases are TGTGCCAGCACCGTTTCGGTTGGCAGGCTTGGCTACACCTTC.

The chain recombines TRBV6-5 with TRBJ1-5; 7 nucleotides line up with TRBD1. The CDR3 has 14 amino acids. The junction had 4 bases not matched to a gene; V was cut back by 6 bases and J by 2 bases. Germline assignment: CDR1 MNHEY and CDR2 SVGAGI. The CDR3 DNA follows: TGTGCCAGCAGCCGGGACAGTGGCAATCAGCCCCAGCATTTT. Encoded protein: CASSRDSGNQPQHF.

The chain links TRBV7-6 to TRBJ2-1; 9 positions agree with TRBD2. The trim removed 7 bases at V and 0 bases at J, leaving 4 bases unmatched. The length of the CDR3 is 15 residues. In germline, CDR1 is SGHVS, CDR2 FNYEAQ. CDR3 DNA: TGTGCCAGCATCAAAGCGGGGGGCTCCTACAATGAGCAGTTCTTC. It is translated as CASIKAGGSYNEQFF. Together with reference TRBV7-6 and TRBJ2-1, the CDR3 gives the full variable domain: GAGVSQSPRYKVTKRGQDVALRCDPISGHVSLYWYRQALGQGPEFLTYFNYEAQQDKSGLPNDRFSAERPEGSISTLTIQRTEQRDSAMYRCASIKAGGSYNEQFFGPGTRLTVL.

This rearrangement joins TRBV5-1 to TRBJ2-7; 11 positions match TRBD1. Germline V lookup: CDR1 SGHRS, CDR2 YFSETQ. Trimming cost V 5 bases and J 1 base; bases outside gene matches: 11. This CDR3 comprises 17 residues. The CDR3 here is CASREEPGTGGSYEQYF. CDR3 in DNA: TGCGCCAGCAGAGAAGAACCCGGGACAGGGGGGTCCTACGAGCAGTACTTC.

The DNA for the CDR3 is TGTGCCAGCAGTCCAAGGACTAGCAAATGGAATGAGCAGTTCTTC. It yields the protein CASSPRTSKWNEQFF. The J gene is TRBJ2-1, the V gene TRBV6-1; 8 bases fit TRBD2. With V trimmed by 5 bases and J by 7 bases, 10 bases remained unmatched. Germline loops: CDR1 MNHNS, CDR2 SASEGT. The CDR3 loop spans 15 amino acids.

The genes are TRBV6-5 and TRBJ2-1; TRBD2 matches at 8 bases. The CDR3 extends over 14 amino acids. Germline CDR1 and CDR2: MNHEY and SVGAGI. J was trimmed by 10 bases and V by 4 bases; bases with no gene match: 9. This CDR3 is CASSSADRGGEQFF. The CDR3, as DNA: TGTGCCAGCAGTTCGGCCGATCGGGGGGGCGAGCAGTTCTTC.

The genes are TRBV30 and TRBJ1-1; tentative D call: TRBD1 (5 bases). The CDR3 totals 13 residues. V was trimmed by 0 bases and J by 5 bases, leaving 10 bases between them. The germline V gene encodes CDR1 GTSNPN and CDR2 SVGIG (reference sequence). The CDR3 region has the DNA TGTGCCTGGAGTGTTGGGGGGGTTACTGAAGCTTTCTTT. Amino acid sequence: CAWSVGGVTEAFF.

The gene calls are TRBV5-1 and TRBJ2-7; 12 bases map to TRBD1. Germline CDR1 reads SGHRS; CDR2 reads YFSETQ. The junction had 3 bases not matched to a gene; V was cut back by 0 bases and J by 2 bases. The CDR3 is made up of 16 amino acids. The CDR3 spells CASSLAGTGGAYEQYF. As DNA, the CDR3 is TGCGCCAGCAGCTTGGCCGGGACAGGGGGCGCCTACGAGCAGTACTTC. The full variable domain, rest sourced from reference TRBV5-1 and TRBJ2-7, is KAGVTQTPRYLIKTRGQQVTLSCSPISGHRSVSWYQQTPGQGLQFLFEYFSETQRNKGNFPGRFSGRQFSNSRSEMNVSTLELGDSALYLCASSLAGTGGAYEQYFGPGTRLTVT.

The chain combines TRBV27 with TRBJ2-2, with TRBD2 matching 10 bases. Germline V gene sequence: CDR1 MNHEY, CDR2 SMNVEV (reference sequence). V gave up 5 bases and J gave up 12 bases; unmatched junction bases: 15. This CDR3 spans 16 amino acids. CDR3 loop: CASSPLAGGSPGKLFF. CDR3 nucleotides: TGTGCCAGCAGTCCCTTAGCGGGAGGTTCTCCGGGGAAGCTGTTTTTT.

This clone has only a few counts. The J gene is TRBJ2-3, the V gene TRBV5-1, with 8 bases aligning to TRBD1. Trimming cost V 4 bases and J 2 bases; bases outside gene matches: 6. The germline gives CDR1 SGHRS, CDR2 YFSETQ. CDR3 length equals 15 residues. The CDR3 bases are TGCGCCAGCAGCCCGGGACAGGCGAACACAGATACGCAGTATTTT. Protein product: CASSPGQANTDTQYF.

The genes are TRBV2 and TRBJ2-7; TRBD1 aligns across 8 bases. V was clipped by 2 bases and J by 4 bases; unmatched bases: 4. In germline, CDR1 is SNHLY, CDR2 FYNNEI. CDR3 length: 14 residues. In nucleotides, the CDR3 is TGTGCCAGCAGTGAACAGGGGGCTGAGTACGAGCAGTACTTC. Translated: CASSEQGAEYEQYF.

V is TRBV14 and J is TRBJ2-3; 13 bases line up with TRBD2. Trimming removed 5 bases from V and 5 bases from J; junction bases left unmatched: 10. Germline CDR1 SGHDN, CDR2 FVKESK. The CDR3 extends over 17 amino acids. CDR3 protein: CASSKATSGGWLDTQYF. DNA of the CDR3: TGTGCCAGCAGCAAAGCGACTAGCGGGGGGTGGTTAGATACGCAGTATTTT.

The CDR3 sequence: CAWSVQVGGYGYTF. The CDR3 region has the DNA TGTGCCTGGAGTGTCCAGGTCGGAGGTTACGGCTACACCTTC. The chain combines TRBV30 with TRBJ1-2; D is ambiguous. The CDR3 spans 14 residues. Trimming stripped 0 bases from V and 8 bases from J, with 16 bases between. CDR1 is GTSNPN and CDR2 is SVGIG in the germline V gene (reference sequence).

This clone was seen only once. This sequence joins TRBV29-1 and TRBJ2-2; maybe TRBD1 (6 bases). Germline-derived CDR1 and CDR2 are SQVTM and ANQGSEA. This CDR3 contains 13 residues. The V and J ends lost 1 base and 6 bases respectively, with 9 bases between them. The DNA for the CDR3 is TGCAGCGTTGAAGGCGCAGGGGCCGGGGAGCTGTTTTTT. Amino acid sequence: CSVEGAGAGELFF.

V gene TRBV19 combines with J gene TRBJ2-5, with 7 bases fitting TRBD1. Germline V lookup: CDR1 LNHDA, CDR2 SQIVND (reference sequence). This CDR3 has 15 residues. V dropped 7 bases and J dropped 7; count of bases not matched to a gene: 15. CDR3: CASTQEDRIRGTQYF. CDR3 DNA: TGTGCCAGTACCCAGGAGGACAGGATACGAGGGACCCAGTACTTC. The whole variable domain, remainder taken from reference TRBV19 and TRBJ2-5, is DGGITQSPKYLFRKEGQNVTLSCEQNLNHDAMYWYRQDPGQGLRLIYYSQIVNDFQKGDIAEGYSVSREKKESFPLTVTSAQKNPTAFYLCASTQEDRIRGTQYFGPGTRLLVL.

The chain uses TRBV9 and TRBJ2-7, with D tentatively TRBD1 (6 bases). Germline loops: CDR1 SGDLS, CDR2 YYNGEE. Trimming took off 3 bases at V and 0 bases at J, with 10 bases between the two ends. The CDR3 has 14 amino acids. The CDR3 DNA sequence: TGTGCCAGCAGCGACACAGGGTCCTCCTACGAGCAGTACTTC. This translates into CASSDTGSSYEQYF. Full variable domain (rest looked up from reference TRBV9 and TRBJ2-7): DSGVTQTPKHLITATGQRVTLRCSPRSGDLSVYWYQQSLDQGLQFLIQYYNGEERAKGNILERFSAQQFPDLHSELNLSSLELGDSALYFCASSDTGSSYEQYFGPGTRLTVT.

V gene TRBV4-1 combines with J gene TRBJ2-1; possibly TRBD2 for D (5 bases). Trimming removed 6 bases at V and 0 bases at J, with 15 bases between. The germline gives CDR1 MGHRA, CDR2 YSYEKL. CDR3 length: 16 residues. The CDR3 loop reads CASSLGRATSYNEQFF. The CDR3 DNA sequence: TGCGCCAGCAGTCTTGGGAGAGCTACCTCCTACAATGAGCAGTTCTTC.

V gene TRBV7-2 combines with J gene TRBJ1-1, with D maybe TRBD1 (5 bases). Per the germline V gene, CDR1 is SGHTA and CDR2 is FQGNSA. The ends were cut back, 5 bases at V and 8 bases at J, with 18 bases in the middle. The CDR3 contains 14 residues. The CDR3 is CASSPNSGGEEAFF. Here the CDR3 DNA reads TGTGCCAGCAGCCCAAATTCCGGGGGAGAAGAAGCTTTCTTT.

The chain uses TRBV7-8 and TRBJ2-1, with D possibly being TRBD2 (5 bases). The CDR3 is 13 amino acids. CDR1 and CDR2 (germline): SGHVS, FQNEAQ. V was cut by 0 bases and J by 8 bases, with 8 bases left in between. Here the CDR3 reads CASSLAGAYEQFF. CDR3 DNA: TGTGCCAGCAGCTTAGCGGGAGCATATGAGCAGTTCTTC.

This clone was counted only a few times. V gene TRBV4-2 combines with J gene TRBJ1-3, with D perhaps matching TRBD1 (6 bases). Trimming removed 4 bases at V and 3 bases at J, with 13 bases between. CDR1 is LGHNA, CDR2 YNFKEQ, per germline. The CDR3 totals 15 residues. In nucleotides, the CDR3 is TGTGCCAGCAGCCTATACAGGGAGATTGGAAACACCATATATTTT. It specifies CASSLYREIGNTIYF.

The chain carries TRBV14 and TRBJ2-3, with 12 nucleotides matching TRBD2. V was pared by 4 bases and J by 3 bases, with 17 bases of the junction left unmatched. The CDR3 spans 20 residues. CDR1 SGHDN and CDR2 FVKESK come from the germline V gene. The CDR3 sequence is CASSPRGGTSGFLWTDTQYF. The DNA of the CDR3 is TGTGCCAGCAGCCCACGAGGCGGGACTAGCGGGTTCCTTTGGACAGATACGCAGTATTTT.

The chain combines TRBV6-5 with TRBJ2-1; 11 positions agree with TRBD2. CDR3 length: 16 amino acids. V lost 2 bases and J lost 9; bases outside the gene matches: 9. Germline V gene sequence: CDR1 MNHEY, CDR2 SVGAGI. The CDR3 protein is CASSYLSGRADGEQFF. CDR3 bases: TGTGCCAGCAGTTACCTTAGCGGGAGGGCTGACGGTGAGCAGTTCTTC.

This clone was recorded only once. This rearrangement joins TRBV10-3 to TRBJ2-7, with TRBD1 matching over 9 bases. Trimming took 7 bases from V and 3 from J; bases not matched to a gene: 16. The CDR3 extends over 17 amino acids. From germline, CDR1 is ENHRY and CDR2 SYGVKD. CDR3 protein: CAITPGTGRPRGYEQYF. The CDR3, as DNA: TGTGCCATCACCCCCGGGACAGGGAGACCTAGAGGCTACGAGCAGTACTTC.

V is TRBV9 and J is TRBJ1-1; TRBD1 might be the D (6 bases). The CDR3 has 16 residues. With 0 bases removed from V and 0 bases from J, the gap between germline ends came to 12 bases. Germline-derived CDR1 and CDR2 are SGDLS and YYNGEE. The CDR3 DNA follows: TGTGCCAGCAGCGTAGAAATAGGGGGAGTGAACACTGAAGCTTTCTTT. This sequence encodes CASSVEIGGVNTEAFF.

V gene TRBV7-6 combines with J gene TRBJ2-2, with TRBD1 matching 8 bases. The CDR3 extends over 17 amino acids. CDR1 and CDR2 (germline): SGHVS, FNYEAQ. V trimming: 1 base; J trimming: 2 bases; junction bases outside the gene matches: 6. The DNA for the CDR3 is TGTGCCAGCAGCTTAGTCAGGGGGCGAACAAACACCGGGGAGCTGTTTTTT. This encodes CASSLVRGRTNTGELFF.

The genes are TRBV7-9 and TRBJ2-1; D might be TRBD2 (7 bases). The germline V gene encodes CDR1 SEHNR and CDR2 FQNEAQ (reference sequence). The CDR3 has 13 amino acids. V gave up 5 bases and J gave up 10 bases, with 15 bases separating them. CDR3 bases: TGTGCCAGCAGCCTCACGGGGGGCCGGGAGCAGTTCTTC. Translating it yields CASSLTGGREQFF.